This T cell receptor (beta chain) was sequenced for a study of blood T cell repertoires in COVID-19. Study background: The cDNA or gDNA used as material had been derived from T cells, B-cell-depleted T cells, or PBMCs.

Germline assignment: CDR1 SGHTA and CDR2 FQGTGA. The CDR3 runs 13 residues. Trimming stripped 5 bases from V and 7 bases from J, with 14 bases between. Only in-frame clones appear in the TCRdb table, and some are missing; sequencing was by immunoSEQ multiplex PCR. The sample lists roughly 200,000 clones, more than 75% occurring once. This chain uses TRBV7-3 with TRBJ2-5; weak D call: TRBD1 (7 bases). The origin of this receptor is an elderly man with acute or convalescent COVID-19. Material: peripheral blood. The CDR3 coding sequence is TGTGCCAGCAGCGTCGCAGGGGGAGGGACCCAGTACTTC. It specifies CASSVAGGGTQYF.